The 14 T cell receptor beta chains below were found in one sample sequenced in a study of patients with pleural tuberculosis (dated by TCRdb to 2014 to 2015). The data were produced on an Illumina Genome Analyzer IIx. TCRdb redid the processing of the public reads, applying fastp at Q25 and MiXCR, and retained in-frame beta chains. Every distinct CDR3 protein forms one entry, paired with its most common genes and DNA. The sample yields about 30,000 distinct CDR3 sequences; about 20% were counted once. The top ten clonotypes cover under 4% of the sample. Source material: peripheral blood. These receptors all stem from a human donor with pleural tuberculosis.

This clonotype was counted many times. CDR3 in amino acids: CASSLDWTSGGLSTDTQYF. In nucleotides, the CDR3 is TGTGCCAGCAGCTTAGATTGGACTAGCGGGGGCCTTTCCACAGATACGCAGTATTTT. The chain carries TRBV7-2 and TRBJ2-3, with 13 bases identical to TRBD2. Germline CDR1 and CDR2: SGHTA and FQGNSA. The junction had 9 bases not matched to a gene; V was cut back by 1 base and J by 2 bases. This CDR3 spans 19 amino acids.

This clonotype occurred many times. The genes are TRBV20-1 and TRBJ1-2, with 9 bases fitting TRBD1. Germline V CDR1 and CDR2: DFQATT, SNEGSKA (reference sequence). Losses at the gene ends were 2 bases for V and 4 bases for J; bases not matched to a gene: 2. The CDR3 spans 13 residues. The CDR3 reads CSARKDRGYGYTF. The CDR3 bases are TGCAGTGCTAGAAAGGACAGGGGCTATGGCTACACCTTC.

This clonotype was detected ten times or more. J is TRBJ2-3 and V is TRBV27; D might be TRBD1 or TRBD2, each matching 6 bases. The CDR3 has 17 residues. Trimming took off 7 bases at V and 3 bases at J, with 23 bases between the two ends. The germline gives CDR1 MNHEY, CDR2 SMNVEV (reference sequence). The CDR3 is CASTPGASSGRTDTQYF. The CDR3 DNA reads as TGTGCCAGCACCCCGGGGGCTTCCTCCGGTAGGACAGATACGCAGTATTTT.

This clonotype was detected ten times or more. CDR3 in amino acids: CASSKGSYTGELFF. The CDR3 DNA follows: TGTGCCAGTAGTAAGGGGTCGTACACCGGGGAGCTGTTTTTT. The chain uses TRBV19 and TRBJ2-2; perhaps TRBD1 as D (5 bases). Germline V gives CDR1 LNHDA, CDR2 SQIVND (reference sequence). The length of the CDR3 is 14 residues. V was cut by 4 bases and J by 3 bases, with 9 bases left in between.

The CDR3 protein is CASTRTSVRPGRNEQFF. The CDR3 coding sequence is TGTGCCAGCACTCGGACTAGCGTCAGACCGGGAAGGAATGAGCAGTTCTTC. The rearrangement links TRBV6-2 or TRBV6-3 to TRBJ2-1, with 9 bases aligning to TRBD2. CDR3 size: 17 residues. Germline-derived CDR1 and CDR2 are MNHEY and SVGEGT. V lost 7 bases, J lost 7 bases, and 17 bases stayed unmatched.

There are many counts of this clonotype. The rearrangement uses TRBV19 and TRBJ2-1, with 10 bases aligning to TRBD2. V gave up 7 bases and J gave up 6 bases; unmatched junction bases: 9. This CDR3 spans 15 amino acids. The germline V gene encodes CDR1 LNHDA and CDR2 SQIVND (reference sequence). CDR3 sequence: CASTVSGGSLNEQFF. CDR3 DNA: TGTGCCAGTACCGTTAGCGGGGGGTCACTCAATGAGCAGTTCTTC.

This clonotype has ten or more counts. The CDR3 sequence: CASSYYQGDQPQHF. The CDR3, as DNA: TGTGCCAGCAGTTACTACCAGGGGGATCAGCCCCAGCATTTT. The chain employs TRBV6-6 and TRBJ1-5; 7 positions match TRBD1. This CDR3 region has 14 residues. Per the germline V gene, CDR1 is MNHNY and CDR2 is SVGAGI (reference sequence). J lost 5 bases, V lost 1 base, and 2 bases had no gene match.

This clonotype is deemed medium-sized (0.01 to 0.1%). One end of the junction does not line up with germline, which may come from a read error. The chain employs TRBV20-1 and TRBJ2-1; D is unresolved. Germline V gene sequence: CDR1 DFQATT, CDR2 SNEGSKA (reference sequence). This CDR3 has 11 amino acids. The DNA for the CDR3 is TGCAGTGCTATGCGCATAGGTCTGAGGATCTTC. Its translation is CSAMRIGLRIF.

This clonotype was counted ten times or more. The J gene is TRBJ2-1, the V gene TRBV2, with 11 nucleotides matching TRBD2. The J segment lost 7 bases and the V segment lost 3 bases, leaving 2 bases of the junction unmatched. The germline CDR1 and CDR2 sequences are SNHLY and FYNNEI. The CDR3 spans 14 residues. The CDR3 sequence is CASSDGLAGNEQFF. In DNA form, the CDR3 reads TGTGCCAGCAGTGATGGACTAGCGGGTAATGAGCAGTTCTTC.

This clonotype was counted ten times or more. The DNA of the CDR3 is TGTGCCAGCTCACCCCCCACAGGGGGCGAAGGCTACACCTTC. Protein product: CASSPPTGGEGYTF. The chain couples TRBV18 to TRBJ1-2; 9 positions match TRBD1. The germline V gene encodes CDR1 KGHSH and CDR2 LQKENI. With V trimmed by 3 bases and J by 8 bases, 7 bases remained unmatched. The CDR3 consists of 14 residues.

This clonotype came up many times. This CDR3 is CASSPGATNEKLFF. CDR3 sequence (DNA): TGTGCCAGCTCACCTGGGGCAACTAATGAAAAACTGTTTTTT. The rearrangement uses TRBV18 and TRBJ1-4; the D is unclear. CDR1 is KGHSH and CDR2 is LQKENI in the germline V gene. The CDR3 consists of 14 residues. Trimming removed 3 bases at V and 0 bases at J, with 5 bases between. The complete variable domain, with remaining parts taken from reference TRBV18 and TRBJ1-4, reads NAGVMQNPRHLVRRRGQEARLRCSPMKGHSHVYWYRQLPEEGLKFMVYLQKENIIDESGMPKERFSAEFPKEGPSILRIQQVVRGDSAAYFCASSPGATNEKLFFGSGTQLSVL.

This clonotype has at least ten counts. The V and J genes are TRBV12-3 or TRBV12-4 and TRBJ2-7, with D perhaps TRBD1 (6 bases). The CDR3 sequence is 13 residues long. V shed 3 bases and J shed 5 bases, with 11 bases lying between them. CDR3 sequence reads: CASSFPGVHEQYF. In DNA, the CDR3 is TGTGCCAGCAGTTTTCCAGGGGTCCACGAGCAGTACTTC.

Comments on this clonotype: This is likely a read error, given that the CDR3 carries no conserved phenylalanine or tryptophan at its end. This sequence joins TRBV20-1 and TRBJ1-2; 8 nucleotides line up with TRBD1. J gave up 6 bases and V 6 bases, and 6 bases lay outside the gene matches. Germline CDR1 DFQATT, CDR2 SNEGSKA (reference sequence). CDR3 length equals 12 residues. The DNA of the CDR3 is TGCAGTGCCCACAGGGGGGTCGATGGCTACACCCTT. This codes for CSAHRGVDGYTL.

This clonotype is medium-sized in the sample. This chain links TRBV6-6 with TRBJ1-5; D call uncertain. V was cut by 0 bases and J by 1 base, with 7 bases left in between. Germline loops: CDR1 MNHNY, CDR2 SVGAGI (reference sequence). CDR3 length: 15 residues. The CDR3 loop is CASSYSGSSNQPQHF. The CDR3 coding sequence is TGTGCCAGCAGTTACTCAGGGTCGAGCAATCAGCCCCAGCATTTT.